Listed below are T cell receptor beta chains from one sample, sequenced in a study of Graves' ophthalmopathy and Graves' hyperthyroidism. In TCRdb, the multiplex PCR reads were re-called with MiXCR into one record per CDR3 protein. The sample yields roughly 160,000 distinct CDR3 sequences, approximately 40% seen once. The sample was peripheral blood. These receptors came from a woman in her thirties or forties with Graves' ophthalmopathy. CDR3s include the opening cysteine and the closing phenylalanine or tryptophan.

CDR3aa	v_gene
CATSRAGDGANVLTF	TRBV15
CASRPVGRLAYEQYF	TRBV12-3/TRBV12-4
CASSYRGTGGEQYF	TRBV6-5
CAWSVLRRTGGYTF	TRBV30
CASAGTEKDTEAFF	TRBV28
CASSSTGWGYQETQYF	TRBV12-3/TRBV12-4
CSVGDYTYEQYF	TRBV29-1
CASNPDNLNTEAFF	TRBV2
CAIRAGTGKNGYTF	TRBV10-3
CASSYSLMGTGELFF	TRBV6-5
CASSFLGLTSAPYEQYF	TRBV27
CASSEVGAKYTEAFF	TRBV6-1
CASRATGTRTVGELFF	TRBV12-3/TRBV12-4
CASSDAGGYGYTF	TRBV6-1
CASRDRVQETQYF	TRBV6-1
CASSVEVTGTSEQYF	TRBV9
CASSLGSDYEQYF	TRBV12-3/TRBV12-4
CASPIRWLENQPQHF	TRBV6-5
CASSDRDRGIGELFF	TRBV6-2/TRBV6-3
CASSLGTYSNQPQHF	TRBV6-2/TRBV6-3